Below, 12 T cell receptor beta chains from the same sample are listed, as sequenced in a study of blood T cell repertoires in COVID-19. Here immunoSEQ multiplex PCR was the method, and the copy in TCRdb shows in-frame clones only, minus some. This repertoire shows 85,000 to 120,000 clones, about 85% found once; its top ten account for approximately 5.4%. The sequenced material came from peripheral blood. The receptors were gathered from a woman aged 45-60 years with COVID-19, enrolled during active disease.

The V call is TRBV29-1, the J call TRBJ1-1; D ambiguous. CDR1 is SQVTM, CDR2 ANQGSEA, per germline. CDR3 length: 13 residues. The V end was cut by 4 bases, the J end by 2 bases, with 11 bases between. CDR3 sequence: CSVVVQDNTEAFF. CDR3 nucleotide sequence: TGCAGCGTTGTGGTCCAGGATAACACTGAAGCTTTCTTT.

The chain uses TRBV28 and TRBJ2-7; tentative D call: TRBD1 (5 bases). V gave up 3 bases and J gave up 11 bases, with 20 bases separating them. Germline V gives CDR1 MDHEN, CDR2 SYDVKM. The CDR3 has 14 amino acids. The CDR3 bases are TGTGCCAGCAGTTTGTATGGCCAAGGGGCCGCCAAGTACTTC. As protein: CASSLYGQGAAKYF. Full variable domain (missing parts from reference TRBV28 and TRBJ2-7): DVKVTQSSRYLVKRTGEKVFLECVQDMDHENMFWYRQDPGLGLRLIYFSYDVKMKEKGDIPEGYSVSREKKERFSLILESASTNQTSMYLCASSLYGQGAAKYFGPGTRLTVT.

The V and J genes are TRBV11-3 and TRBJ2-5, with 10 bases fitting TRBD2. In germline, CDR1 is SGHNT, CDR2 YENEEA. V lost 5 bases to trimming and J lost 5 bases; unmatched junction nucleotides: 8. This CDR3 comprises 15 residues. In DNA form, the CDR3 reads TGTGCCAGCAGCGCTAGCGGGGGATTGGGGGAGACCCAGTACTTC. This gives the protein CASSASGGLGETQYF.

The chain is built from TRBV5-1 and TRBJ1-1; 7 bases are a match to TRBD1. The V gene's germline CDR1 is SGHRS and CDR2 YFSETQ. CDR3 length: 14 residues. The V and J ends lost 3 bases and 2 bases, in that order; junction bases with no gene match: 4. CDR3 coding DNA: TGCGCCAGCAGCTCGGGACAGATAAACACTGAAGCTTTCTTT. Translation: CASSSGQINTEAFF.

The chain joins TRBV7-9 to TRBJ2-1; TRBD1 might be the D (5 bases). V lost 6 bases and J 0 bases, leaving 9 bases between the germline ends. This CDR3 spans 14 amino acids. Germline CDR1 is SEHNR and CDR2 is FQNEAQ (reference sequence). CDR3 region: CASRTTDSYNEQFF. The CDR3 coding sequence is TGTGCCAGCAGGACGACAGACTCCTACAATGAGCAGTTCTTC.

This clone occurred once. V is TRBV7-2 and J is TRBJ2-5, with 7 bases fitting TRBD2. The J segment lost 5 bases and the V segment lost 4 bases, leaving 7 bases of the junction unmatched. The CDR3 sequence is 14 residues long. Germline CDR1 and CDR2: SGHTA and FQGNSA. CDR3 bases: TGTGCCAGCAGCTCGGCCCAAGCGGGGGAGACCCAGTACTTC. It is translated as CASSSAQAGETQYF.

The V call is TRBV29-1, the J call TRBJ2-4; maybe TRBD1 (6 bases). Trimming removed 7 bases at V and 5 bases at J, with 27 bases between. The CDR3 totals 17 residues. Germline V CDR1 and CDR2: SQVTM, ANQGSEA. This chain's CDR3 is CSAKHTPGVDRQNIQYF. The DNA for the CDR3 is TGCAGCGCTAAACATACCCCGGGTGTTGACAGGCAAAACATTCAGTACTTC.

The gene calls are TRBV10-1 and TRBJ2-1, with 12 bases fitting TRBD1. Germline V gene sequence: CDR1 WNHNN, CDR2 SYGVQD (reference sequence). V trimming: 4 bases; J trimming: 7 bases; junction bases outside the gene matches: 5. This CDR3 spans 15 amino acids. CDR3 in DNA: TGCGCCAGCAGTGTTGGGGGACAGGGGGCAAATGAGCAGTTCTTC. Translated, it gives CASSVGGQGANEQFF.

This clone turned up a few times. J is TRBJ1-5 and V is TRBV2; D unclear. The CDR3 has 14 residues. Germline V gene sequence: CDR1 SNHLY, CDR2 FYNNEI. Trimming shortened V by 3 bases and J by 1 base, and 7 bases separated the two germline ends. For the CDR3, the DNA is TGTGCCAGCAGTGACGGGAGCAGCAATCAGCCCCAGCATTTT. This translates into CASSDGSSNQPQHF.

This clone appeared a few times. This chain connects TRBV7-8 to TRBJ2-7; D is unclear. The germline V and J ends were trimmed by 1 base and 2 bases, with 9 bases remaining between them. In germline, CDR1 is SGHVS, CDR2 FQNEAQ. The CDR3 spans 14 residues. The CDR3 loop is CASSLVLSPYEQYF. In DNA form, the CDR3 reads TGTGCCAGCAGCTTAGTCTTAAGCCCCTACGAGCAGTACTTC. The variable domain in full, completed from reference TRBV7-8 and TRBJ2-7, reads GAGVSQSPRYKVAKRGQDVALRCDPISGHVSLFWYQQALGQGPEFLTYFQNEAQLDKSGLPSDRFFAERPEGSVSTLKIQRTQQEDSAVYLCASSLVLSPYEQYFGPGTRLTVT.

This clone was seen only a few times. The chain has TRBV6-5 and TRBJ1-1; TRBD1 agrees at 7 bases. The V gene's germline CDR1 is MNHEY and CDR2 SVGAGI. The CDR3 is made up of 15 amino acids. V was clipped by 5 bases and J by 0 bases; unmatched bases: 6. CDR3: CASSPRGQMNTEAFF. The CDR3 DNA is TGTGCCAGCAGTCCCCGGGGACAGATGAACACTGAAGCTTTCTTT.

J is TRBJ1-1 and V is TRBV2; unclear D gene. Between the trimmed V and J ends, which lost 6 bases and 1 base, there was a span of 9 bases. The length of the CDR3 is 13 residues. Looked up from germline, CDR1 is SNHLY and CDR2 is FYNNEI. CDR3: CASRGERNTEAFF. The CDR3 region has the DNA TGTGCCAGCAGAGGAGAGAGGAACACTGAAGCTTTCTTT.